Listed below are T cell receptor beta chains from one sample, sequenced in a study of beta chain features in type 1 diabetes. This table comes from immunoSEQ multiplex PCR, and its TCRdb copy is limited to in-frame clones, with some not included. The sample consists of 140,000 or so clones, nearly 9.5% of them appearing once. The specimen was central memory CD4+ T cells from blood. These receptors all stem from a man in his late teens or twenties in good health. Both conserved end residues are part of each CDR3. A D gene is named only where the DNA matches it firmly. Clone size is given for some rows only: seen once, a few or many times, or a class if the clone is expanded.

size: -
J: TRBJ1-5
V: TRBV18
D: -
DNA: TGTGCCAGCTCGCCACCTGGCAGGGAAGAGGATCAGCCCCAGCATTTT
CDR3: CASSPPGREEDQPQHF

size: -
J: TRBJ2-7
V: TRBV28
D: TRBD1
DNA: TGTGCCAGCAGCCCGGGACAGCTAACCTCCTACGAGCAGTACTTC
CDR3: CASSPGQLTSYEQYF

size: few
J: TRBJ2-1
V: TRBV7-2
D: -
DNA: TGTGCCAGCAGATGGGGGAGGGAGCAGTTCTTC
CDR3: CASRWGREQFF

size: few
J: TRBJ2-2
V: TRBV7-2
D: -
DNA: TGTGCCAGCAGCCCTCTTCGTAGAGACACCGGGGAGCTGTTTTTT
CDR3: CASSPLRRDTGELFF

size: -
J: TRBJ2-7
V: TRBV11-2
D: TRBD1
DNA: TGTGCCAGCAGCTTAGAGGACAGGGTGGCCTACGAGCAGTACTTC
CDR3: CASSLEDRVAYEQYF

size: few
J: TRBJ2-7
V: TRBV6-1
D: TRBD1
DNA: TGTGCCAGCAGTGAAGCTTGGACAGGGATCTACGAGCAGTACTTC
CDR3: CASSEAWTGIYEQYF

size: few
J: TRBJ1-2
V: TRBV28
D: TRBD1
DNA: TGTGCCATCGGGACAGGGGGTCCCCCTAACTATGGCTACACCTTC
CDR3: CAIGTGGPPNYGYTF

size: few
J: TRBJ2-1
V: TRBV9
D: TRBD1
DNA: TGTGCCAGCAGCGTAGGAGCCCGGACAGGGGGCACGGATGAGCAGTTCTTC
CDR3: CASSVGARTGGTDEQFF

size: once
J: TRBJ2-2
V: TRBV11-2
D: TRBD2
DNA: TGTGCCAGCAGCTTAGTAGCGGGGGGGTCGGTCGGGGAGCTGTTTTTT
CDR3: CASSLVAGGSVGELFF

size: -
J: TRBJ2-5
V: TRBV7-2
D: TRBD2
DNA: TGTGCCAGCAGCCCTAGCGGGGTCCGGGAGACCCAGTACTTC
CDR3: CASSPSGVRETQYF

size: -
J: TRBJ1-4
V: TRBV2
D: -
DNA: TGTGCCAGCAGTGAAGCCAGGGGAGCCGAAAAACTGTTTTTT
CDR3: CASSEARGAEKLFF

size: -
J: TRBJ2-1
V: TRBV27
D: TRBD2
DNA: TGTGCCAGCAGGCCAACTAGCGGGGGGGCCAATGAGCAGTTCTTC
CDR3: CASRPTSGGANEQFF

size: -
J: TRBJ1-1
V: TRBV29-1
D: -
DNA: TGCAGCGCCCCGGGAGAGGCGGTGAACACTGAAGCTTTCTTT
CDR3: CSAPGEAVNTEAFF

size: few
J: TRBJ2-5
V: TRBV4-3
D: -
DNA: TGCGCCAGCAGCCAAGATTTGACGGCTGGGGGCGCGTACTTC
CDR3: CASSQDLTAGGAYF

size: few
J: TRBJ1-1
V: TRBV4-1
D: -
DNA: TGCGCCAGCAGCCAACTAACGACTGAAGCTTTCTTT
CDR3: CASSQLTTEAFF

size: few
J: TRBJ2-7
V: TRBV5-1
D: -
DNA: TGCGCCAGCAGCTTGGATGTTGTCGACGAGCAGTACTTC
CDR3: CASSLDVVDEQYF

size: few
J: TRBJ2-3
V: TRBV7-2
D: -
DNA: TGTGCCAGCAGCTTAGCAGTGGCAGGGGCAGATACGCAGTATTTT
CDR3: CASSLAVAGADTQYF